Listed here are 28 T cell receptor beta chains from one sample, sequenced in a study of blood T cells in healthy people across ages (dated by TCRdb to the mid-2010s). To prepare the library, 5' RACE was applied. Instrument on record: Illumina HiSeq 2500. A second PCR of roughly 6 to 11 cycles was run with a J-beta primer mix and a sample-barcoded 5' primer. In-frame beta chains were kept once TCRdb had trimmed the public reads at Q25 with fastp and called clones with MiXCR. Each CDR3 protein appears once, grouped with its most common genes and DNA. The sample has some 1.1 million distinct CDR3 sequences on record, roughly two fifths of them singletons. The ten most abundant clones make up 10% to 15% of the sample. Sequences were obtained from blood. The origin of the receptors is a man aged 18 to 30 in good health.

A few counts support this clonotype. The chain uses TRBV20-1 and TRBJ2-5; TRBD2 matches at 8 bases. Germline lookup yields CDR1 DFQATT and CDR2 SNEGSKA (reference sequence). The CDR3 covers 13 residues. The V segment lost 6 bases and the J segment 5 bases; nucleotides outside the gene matches: 8. CDR3 in amino acids: CSAPAGGLETQYF. The DNA for the CDR3 is TGCAGTGCCCCCGCGGGGGGCCTTGAGACCCAGTACTTC.

This clonotype was counted once. The J gene is TRBJ1-1, the V gene TRBV6-2 or TRBV6-3; perhaps TRBD1 as D (5 bases). The CDR3 covers 15 residues. Germline CDR1 is MNHEY and CDR2 is SVGEGT. The ends were cut back, 2 bases at V and 0 bases at J, with 10 bases in the middle. CDR3 sequence reads: CASSYGAAMNTEAFF. For the CDR3, the DNA is TGTGCCAGCAGTTACGGGGCGGCAATGAACACTGAAGCTTTCTTT.

The rearrangement links TRBV5-1 to TRBJ2-3; TRBD1 might be the D (5 bases). This CDR3 region has 16 residues. The V and J ends lost 3 bases and 0 bases respectively, with 14 bases between them. Germline V gene sequence: CDR1 SGHRS, CDR2 YFSETQ. As DNA, the CDR3 is TGCGCCAGCAGCTGGGCAGGGTTGGATAGCACAGATACGCAGTATTTT. Protein sequence: CASSWAGLDSTDTQYF.

There are a few counts of this clonotype. The chain uses TRBV6-5 and TRBJ2-1; 7 bases are a match to TRBD1. CDR3 size: 12 residues. Unmatched junction bases numbered 2, after V lost 2 bases and J lost 10 bases. Germline CDR1 and CDR2: MNHEY and SVGAGI. The CDR3 region is CASSYNRGEQFF. DNA for the CDR3: TGTGCCAGCAGTTACAACAGGGGAGAGCAGTTCTTC.

The rearrangement links TRBV5-6 to TRBJ2-1, with 7 bases lining up with TRBD1. Germline loops: CDR1 SGHDT, CDR2 YYEEEE. The trim removed 2 bases at V and 5 bases at J, leaving 7 bases unmatched. The CDR3 has 15 amino acids. The CDR3 sequence is CASSFSGTANNEQFF. The CDR3 coding sequence is TGTGCCAGCAGCTTCTCCGGGACAGCTAACAATGAGCAGTTCTTC.

This clonotype showed up just a few times. The V and J genes are TRBV27 and TRBJ2-7, with D maybe TRBD2 (6 bases). Per the germline V gene, CDR1 is MNHEY and CDR2 is SMNVEV (reference sequence). CDR3 size: 17 residues. Trimming took 4 bases from V and 1 from J, leaving 20 bases between them. The CDR3 here is CASSSRQGGNPSYEQYF. The CDR3 nucleotides are TGTGCCAGCAGTTCCCGCCAAGGAGGGAACCCTTCCTACGAGCAGTACTTC.

For this clonotype: Its ends do not fully match the called genes, so a read error is possible. This chain joins TRBV12-3 or TRBV12-4 and TRBJ1-1; D remains unclear. CDR3 length equals 14 residues. In nucleotides, the CDR3 is TGTGCCAGCAGGTTAGCCACAGTGAACACTGAAGCTTTCTTT. It is translated as CASRLATVNTEAFF.

This clonotype was detected a few times. V is TRBV5-1 and J is TRBJ2-1; TRBD1 might be the D (5 bases). Between the trimmed V and J ends, which lost 3 bases and 6 bases, there was a span of 13 bases. There are 14 residues in the CDR3. Germline CDR1 SGHRS, CDR2 YFSETQ. In DNA, the CDR3 is TGCGCCAGCAGCTCGGACATCGCGCGCAATGAGCAGTTCTTC. Protein: CASSSDIARNEQFF.

This clonotype was seen just once. A read error may be the cause here, since a much bigger clone is one base away. The V and J genes are TRBV9 and TRBJ1-2; 7 bases are shared with TRBD1. CDR1 and CDR2 from the germline V gene are SGDLS and YYNGEE. There are 16 residues in the CDR3. DNA for the CDR3: TGTGCCAGCAGCTCGAGCCGACAGGGCCCTAACTATGGCTACGCCTTC. It translates to CASSSSRQGPNYGYAF.

This clonotype was counted at least ten times. This sequence joins TRBV6-6 and TRBJ1-2; TRBD1 is a possible D gene (5 bases). Per germline, CDR1 MNHNY and CDR2 SVGAGI (reference sequence). CDR3 length: 13 residues. Trimming cost V 2 bases and J 3 bases, with 7 bases left between them. CDR3 coding DNA: TGTGCCAGCAGTTACGGGGCTGACTATGGCTACACCTTC. Protein: CASSYGADYGYTF.

The gene calls are TRBV10-3 and TRBJ2-2; D is perhaps TRBD2 (5 bases). Trimming shortened V by 6 bases and J by 5 bases, and 10 bases separated the two germline ends. CDR3 length: 13 residues. Germline CDR1 reads ENHRY; CDR2 reads SYGVKD. The CDR3: CAIRGSETGELFF. The CDR3 DNA sequence: TGTGCCATCAGGGGTAGCGAAACCGGGGAGCTGTTTTTT.

This clonotype was detected only a few times. The gene calls are TRBV6-5 and TRBJ1-2; a possible D gene is TRBD1 (6 bases). The CDR3 covers 14 residues. Trimming shortened V by 5 bases and J by 4 bases, and 14 bases separated the two germline ends. Germline CDR1 is MNHEY and CDR2 is SVGAGI. Written as DNA, the CDR3 is TGTGCCAGCAGTAAACAGGGTATCAGCTATGGCTACACCTTC. Translated: CASSKQGISYGYTF.

The rearrangement uses TRBV4-1 and TRBJ1-5; D might be TRBD1 (5 bases). Germline V gene data show CDR1 as MGHRA and CDR2 as YSYEKL. The CDR3 is made up of 15 amino acids. Trimming cost V 4 bases and J 7 bases, with 17 bases left between them. The CDR3 region has the DNA TGCGCCAGCAGCCTCCTTCTCGGGCAGGGACAGCCCCAGCATTTT. Translation: CASSLLLGQGQPQHF.

The chain couples TRBV2 to TRBJ2-1; TRBD2 might be the D (5 bases). The CDR3 contains 17 residues. V shed 4 bases and J shed 8 bases, with 24 bases lying between them. Germline V gene sequence: CDR1 SNHLY, CDR2 FYNNEI. The chain's CDR3 is CASSAWRRGSGNDEQFF. As DNA, the CDR3 is TGTGCCAGCAGTGCGTGGAGGAGAGGGTCCGGCAATGATGAGCAGTTCTTC.

This clonotype was seen many times. The chain recombines TRBV20-1 with TRBJ2-5; either TRBD1 or TRBD2 may supply D (5 bases each). Deletions cut 3 bases from V and 4 bases from J, with 12 bases between. Germline CDR1 reads DFQATT; CDR2 reads SNEGSKA (reference sequence). This CDR3 spans 13 amino acids. The CDR3 sequence is CSARVRGPETQYF. CDR3 sequence (DNA): TGCAGTGCTAGGGTCCGGGGCCCAGAGACCCAGTACTTC.

On this clonotype: An end of the junction does not agree with germline; a read error may underlie this. This rearrangement joins TRBV5-1 to TRBJ1-2, with 11 nucleotides matching TRBD1. The germline gives CDR1 SGHRS, CDR2 YFSETQ. The CDR3 consists of 13 residues. CDR3 in DNA: TGTGCCAGCAGCTCGGGACAGGGGGACGGCTACACCTTC. Translated: CASSSGQGDGYTF.

This clonotype was detected a few times. The chain couples TRBV7-3 to TRBJ2-5; D ambiguous. Per the germline V gene, CDR1 is SGHTA and CDR2 is FQGTGA. This CDR3 has 13 residues. V lost 1 base to trimming and J lost 4 bases, with 7 bases between them. Here the CDR3 reads CASSLSPLETQYF. The CDR3 region has the DNA TGTGCCAGCAGCTTAAGCCCATTAGAGACCCAGTACTTC.

This clonotype was recorded once. The chain carries TRBV20-1 and TRBJ2-7, with 8 bases that match TRBD2. J lost 5 bases, V lost 6 bases, and 15 bases had no gene match. CDR1 and CDR2 (germline): DFQATT, SNEGSKA (reference sequence). The CDR3 sequence is 15 residues long. CDR3 nucleotide sequence: TGCAGTGCCGCAGTGCCGGGGGGGCTAGAAGACGAGCAGTACTTC. Its translation is CSAAVPGGLEDEQYF.

This clonotype appeared a few times. The chain couples TRBV4-1 to TRBJ1-2; no clear D gene. Per germline, CDR1 MGHRA and CDR2 YSYEKL. This CDR3 has 16 amino acids. Trimming took off 2 bases at V and 4 bases at J, with 17 bases between the two ends. The CDR3 here is CASSQPQFRVGYGYTF. The CDR3 nucleotides are TGCGCCAGCAGCCAACCACAATTTCGGGTAGGCTATGGCTACACCTTC.

The chain recombines TRBV27 with TRBJ1-5; D uncertain. This CDR3 is built from 14 residues. Trimming cost V 0 bases and J 4 bases, with 7 bases left between them. Germline assignment: CDR1 MNHEY and CDR2 SMNVEV (reference sequence). The CDR3 spells CASSLSTVNQPQHF. As DNA, the CDR3 is TGTGCCAGCAGTTTATCCACAGTGAATCAGCCCCAGCATTTT.

The chain is built from TRBV4-3 and TRBJ2-1, with 10 bases fitting TRBD2. Trimming at V came to 0 bases and at J to 7 bases, leaving 9 bases not matched to a gene. The CDR3 totals 17 residues. CDR1 is LGHNA, CDR2 YSLEER, per germline. The DNA for the CDR3 is TGCGCCAGCAGCCAAGATAATCCTAGCGGGGGCTATAATGAGCAGTTCTTC. It is translated as CASSQDNPSGGYNEQFF.

This clonotype was picked up a small number of times. This rearrangement joins TRBV20-1 to TRBJ2-2; D remains unclear. The CDR3 spans 15 residues. The germline V and J ends were trimmed by 0 bases and 8 bases, with 16 bases remaining between them. Germline-derived CDR1 and CDR2 are DFQATT and SNEGSKA (reference sequence). The CDR3 DNA sequence: TGCAGTGCTAGAGATACGGCAGCCAATCCAGGGGAGCTGTTTTTT. It translates to CSARDTAANPGELFF.

This chain uses TRBV4-2 with TRBJ1-5, with D unclear. Between the trimmed V and J ends, which lost 0 bases and 3 bases, there was a span of 6 bases. Germline values: CDR1 LGHNA, CDR2 YNFKEQ. The CDR3 spans 14 residues. CDR3 residues: CASSQERDNQPQHF. Here the CDR3 DNA reads TGTGCCAGCAGCCAAGAGAGAGACAATCAGCCCCAGCATTTT.

The chain is built from TRBV10-3 and TRBJ2-1; no reliable D call. The CDR3 has 13 amino acids. V shed 9 bases and J shed 1 base, with 10 bases lying between them. The germline V gene has CDR1 ENHRY and CDR2 SYGVKD. Written as DNA, the CDR3 is TGTGCCATGGGAAGCGTATCCTACAATGAGCAGTTCTTC. Its protein product is CAMGSVSYNEQFF.

This clonotype showed up many times. The rearrangement uses TRBV5-1 and TRBJ2-3; D gene unclear. V was cut by 4 bases and J by 2 bases, with 5 bases left in between. CDR1 is SGHRS, CDR2 YFSETQ, per germline. This CDR3 has 12 amino acids. The CDR3 protein is CASSGSTDTQYF. The CDR3 coding sequence is TGCGCCAGCAGCGGATCCACAGATACGCAGTATTTT.

The V and J genes are TRBV4-3 and TRBJ2-2, with TRBD1 identical over 7 bases. The CDR3 has 15 amino acids. CDR1 and CDR2 from the germline V gene are LGHNA and YSLEER. Trimming cost V 3 bases and J 6 bases; bases outside gene matches: 7. In nucleotides, the CDR3 is TGCGCCAGCAGCCACGAAGGGGGCTCGGCCGGGGAGCTGTTTTTT. Translation: CASSHEGGSAGELFF.

This clonotype was picked up a small number of times. The chain combines TRBV12-3 or TRBV12-4 with TRBJ2-3; the D gene is possibly TRBD2 (6 bases). CDR3 size: 15 residues. Trimming left V 7 bases short and J 2 bases short, with 16 bases between. CDR3: CASTVDGSYTDTQYF. The CDR3 DNA is TGTGCCAGCACCGTAGACGGGAGCTACACAGATACGCAGTATTTT.

This chain uses TRBV5-6 with TRBJ1-2, with a tentative D call TRBD1 (6 bases). Trimming took off 3 bases at V and 4 bases at J, with 19 bases between the two ends. Looked up from germline, CDR1 is SGHDT and CDR2 is YYEEEE. CDR3 length equals 16 residues. The CDR3 sequence: CASSSTYRQASYGYTF. The CDR3 DNA reads TGTGCCAGCAGCTCCACTTACAGACAGGCTAGCTATGGCTACACCTTC.